This T cell receptor (beta chain) emerged from a study of identical twins' blood T cells. Broader study findings: Each donor's most abundant TCRbeta clonotypes shared more CDR3 sequences with her twin than unrelated donors. Environmental influences on twin similarity could not be excluded. Even for out-of-frame TCRbeta, twins reportedly shared V gene usage much more than unrelated donors.

This CDR3 contains 13 residues. Trimming pared 7 bases from V and 7 bases from J, leaving 14 bases between. Germline V lookup: CDR1 LNHDA, CDR2 SQIVND (reference sequence). This clonotype was counted between two and nine times. Its antigen is not known. TCRdb recomputed calls from the 5' RACE reads with MiXCR, one row per CDR3 protein. This sample has about 370,000 distinct CDR3 sequences, with about 28% found just once. This TCR was sampled from a woman aged 18 to 55 in good health. V usage is TRBV19 and J usage is TRBJ2-1; D is uncertain. The sequenced sample consisted of PBMCs. The DNA of the CDR3 is TGTGCCAGTAAACTCCCCCGGGCGAATGAGCAGTTCTTC. Protein product: CASKLPRANEQFF.